The sequence of this T cell receptor beta chain was determined in a study of cytomegalovirus exposure and HLA in healthy donors. V was trimmed by 4 bases and J by 7 bases, leaving 13 bases between them. The CDR3 spans 14 residues. CDR1 and CDR2 from the germline V gene are MDHEN and SYDVKM. Findings of the study overall: That first-cohort TCR clusters tended to co-occur in the roughly 120 validation repertoires was found in a later analysis. Most TCR sequences showed up rarely, but some public TCRs showed up in many donors.

As to this clone: Its matching antigen is unknown.

This table comes from immunoSEQ multiplex PCR, and its TCRdb copy is limited to in-frame clones, with some not included. The sample carries approximately 210,000 clones, around 90% recorded once. The donors were in the approximately 120-subject validation cohort, distinct from the roughly 700-subject first cohort. The receptor comes from a woman younger than 30 in good health and CMV-seronegative. Input material: PBMCs. The chain recombines TRBV28 with TRBJ1-4; D uncertain. The CDR3 protein is CASSSPAGREKLFF. For the CDR3, the DNA is TGTGCCAGCAGTTCGCCCGCCGGTCGTGAAAAACTGTTTTTT.